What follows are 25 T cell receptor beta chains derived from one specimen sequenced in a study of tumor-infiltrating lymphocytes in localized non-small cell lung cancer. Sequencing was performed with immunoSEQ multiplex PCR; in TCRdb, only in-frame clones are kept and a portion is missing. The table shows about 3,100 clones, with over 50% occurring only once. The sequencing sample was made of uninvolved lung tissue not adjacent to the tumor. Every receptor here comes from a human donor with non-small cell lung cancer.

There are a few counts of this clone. CDR3 DNA sequence: TGCAGTGGACGGAGCGGGGAGACCCAGTACTTC. Protein sequence: CSGRSGETQYF. The chain joins TRBV20-1 to TRBJ2-5; weak D call: TRBD2 (6 bases). CDR3 length: 11 residues. Germline CDR1 is DFQATT and CDR2 is SNEGSKA (reference sequence). The V and J ends lost 7 bases and 5 bases respectively, with 11 bases between them.

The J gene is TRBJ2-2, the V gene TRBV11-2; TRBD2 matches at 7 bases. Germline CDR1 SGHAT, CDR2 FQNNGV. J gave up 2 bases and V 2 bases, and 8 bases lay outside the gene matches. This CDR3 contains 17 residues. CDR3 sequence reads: CASSLSLLAPNTGELFF. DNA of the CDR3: TGTGCCAGCAGCTTATCCCTACTAGCGCCTAACACCGGGGAGCTGTTTTTT.

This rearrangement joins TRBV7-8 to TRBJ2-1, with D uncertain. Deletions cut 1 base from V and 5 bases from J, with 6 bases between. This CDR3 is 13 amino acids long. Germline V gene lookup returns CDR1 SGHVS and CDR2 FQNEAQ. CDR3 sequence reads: CASSLDRNNEQFF. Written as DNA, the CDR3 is TGTGCCAGCAGCTTAGACCGAAACAATGAGCAGTTCTTC.

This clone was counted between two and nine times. DNA of the CDR3: TGTGCCAGCAGCTTAGGGGGCCCAGGGAATGAGCAGTTCTTC. Amino acid sequence: CASSLGGPGNEQFF. The rearrangement uses TRBV11-1 and TRBJ2-1; D perhaps matches TRBD1 (5 bases). Germline CDR1 SGHAT, CDR2 FQDESV (reference sequence). V lost 1 base and J lost 7, with 11 bases in between. CDR3 length: 14 amino acids.

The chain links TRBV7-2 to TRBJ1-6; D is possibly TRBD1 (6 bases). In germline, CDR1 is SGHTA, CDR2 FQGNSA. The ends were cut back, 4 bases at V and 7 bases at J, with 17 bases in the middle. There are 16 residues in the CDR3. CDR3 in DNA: TGTGCCAGCAGCTCCGGGGTTGACAGGTGGAATTCACCCCTCCACTTT. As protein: CASSSGVDRWNSPLHF.

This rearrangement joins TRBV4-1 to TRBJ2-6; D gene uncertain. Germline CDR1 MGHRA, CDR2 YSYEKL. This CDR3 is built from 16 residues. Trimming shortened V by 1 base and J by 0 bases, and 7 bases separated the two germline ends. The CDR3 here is CASSQVSNSGANVLTF. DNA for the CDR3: TGCGCCAGCAGCCAAGTGAGCAACTCTGGGGCCAACGTCCTGACTTTC.

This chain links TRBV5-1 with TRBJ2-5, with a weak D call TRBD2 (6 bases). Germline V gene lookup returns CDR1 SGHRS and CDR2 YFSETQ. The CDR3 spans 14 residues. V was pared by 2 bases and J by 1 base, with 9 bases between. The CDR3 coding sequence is TGCGCCAGCAGCTTAGGCGGGGTCCAAGAGACCCAGTACTTC. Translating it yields CASSLGGVQETQYF.

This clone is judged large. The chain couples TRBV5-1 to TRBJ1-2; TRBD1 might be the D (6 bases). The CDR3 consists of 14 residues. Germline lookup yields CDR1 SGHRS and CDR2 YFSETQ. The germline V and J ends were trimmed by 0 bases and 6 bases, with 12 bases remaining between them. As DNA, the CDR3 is TGCGCCAGCAGCTTGGGGGAAAGACAGGATGGCTACACCTTC. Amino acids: CASSLGERQDGYTF.

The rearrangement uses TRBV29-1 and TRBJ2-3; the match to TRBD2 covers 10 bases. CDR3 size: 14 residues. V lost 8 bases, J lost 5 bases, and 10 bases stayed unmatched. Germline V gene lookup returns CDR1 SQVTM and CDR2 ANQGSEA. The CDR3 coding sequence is TGCAGCCTCGCCGTTCTAGCGGGGGTAGATACGCAGTATTTT. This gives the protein CSLAVLAGVDTQYF.

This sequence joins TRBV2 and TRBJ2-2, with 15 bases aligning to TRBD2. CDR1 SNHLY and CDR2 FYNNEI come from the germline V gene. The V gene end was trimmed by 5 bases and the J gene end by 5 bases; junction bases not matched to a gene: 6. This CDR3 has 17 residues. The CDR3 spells CASSHRTSGRGTGELFF. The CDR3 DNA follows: TGTGCCAGCAGTCACCGGACTAGCGGGAGGGGAACCGGGGAGCTGTTTTTT.

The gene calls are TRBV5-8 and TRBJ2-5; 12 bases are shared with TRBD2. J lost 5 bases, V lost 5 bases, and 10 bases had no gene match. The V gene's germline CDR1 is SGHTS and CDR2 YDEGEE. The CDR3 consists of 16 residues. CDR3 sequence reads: CASRRTSGVRDETQYF. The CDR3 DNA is TGTGCCAGCAGACGGACTAGCGGGGTTCGCGACGAGACCCAGTACTTC.

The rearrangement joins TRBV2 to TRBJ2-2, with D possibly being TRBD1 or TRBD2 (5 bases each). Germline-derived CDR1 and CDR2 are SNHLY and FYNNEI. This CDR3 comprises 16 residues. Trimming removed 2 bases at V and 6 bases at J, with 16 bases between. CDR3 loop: CASSERKGLGAGELFF. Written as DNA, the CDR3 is TGTGCCAGCAGTGAAAGGAAGGGGTTGGGAGCCGGGGAGCTGTTTTTT.

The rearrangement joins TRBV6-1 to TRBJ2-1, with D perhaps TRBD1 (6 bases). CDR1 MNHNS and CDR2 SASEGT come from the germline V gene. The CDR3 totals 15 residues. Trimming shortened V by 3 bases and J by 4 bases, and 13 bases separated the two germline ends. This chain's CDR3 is CASSDERGGYNEQFF. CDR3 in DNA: TGTGCCAGCAGTGACGAAAGAGGGGGATACAATGAGCAGTTCTTC.

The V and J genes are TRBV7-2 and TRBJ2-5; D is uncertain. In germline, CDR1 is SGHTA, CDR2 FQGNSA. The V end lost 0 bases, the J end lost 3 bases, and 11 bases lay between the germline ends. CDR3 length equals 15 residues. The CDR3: CASSLARLTEETQYF. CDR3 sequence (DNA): TGTGCCAGCAGCTTAGCACGACTGACGGAAGAGACCCAGTACTTC.

Written as DNA, the CDR3 is TGTGCCACCAAAGGTGGGGAGACCCAGTACTTC. This gives the protein CATKGGETQYF. The genes are TRBV27 and TRBJ2-5; D gene unclear. The ends were cut back, 10 bases at V and 5 bases at J, with 11 bases in the middle. From germline, CDR1 is MNHEY and CDR2 SMNVEV (reference sequence). This CDR3 is 11 amino acids long.

CDR3 in DNA: TGTGCCAGCTCACCACCCGAGGGGCTAAGAGAAAAACTGTTTTTT. This translates into CASSPPEGLREKLFF. The V call is TRBV18, the J call TRBJ1-4; D may be TRBD1 (5 bases). CDR1 is KGHSH and CDR2 is LQKENI in the germline V gene. V was pared by 0 bases and J by 8 bases, with 13 bases between. The CDR3 is 15 amino acids.

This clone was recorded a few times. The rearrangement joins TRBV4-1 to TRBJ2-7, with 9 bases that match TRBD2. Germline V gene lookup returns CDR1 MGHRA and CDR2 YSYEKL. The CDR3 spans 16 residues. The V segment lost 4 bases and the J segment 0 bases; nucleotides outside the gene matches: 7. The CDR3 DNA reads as TGCGCCAGCAGCCGGCAACTAGCGGGCGACTCCTACGAGCAGTACTTC. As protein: CASSRQLAGDSYEQYF.

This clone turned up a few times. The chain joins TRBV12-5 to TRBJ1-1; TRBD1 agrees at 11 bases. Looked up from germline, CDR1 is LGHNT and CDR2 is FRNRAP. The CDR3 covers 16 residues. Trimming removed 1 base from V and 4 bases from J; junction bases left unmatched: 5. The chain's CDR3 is CASGLAAGTGGTEAFF. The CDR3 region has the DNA TGTGCTAGTGGTTTGGCAGCCGGGACAGGGGGCACTGAAGCTTTCTTT.

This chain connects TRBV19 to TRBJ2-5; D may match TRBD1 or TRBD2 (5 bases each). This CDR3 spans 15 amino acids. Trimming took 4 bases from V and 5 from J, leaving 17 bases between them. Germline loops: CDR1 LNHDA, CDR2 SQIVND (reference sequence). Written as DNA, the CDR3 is TGTGCCAGTAGTACCACCGGGACCGCAAGGGAGACCCAGTACTTC. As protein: CASSTTGTARETQYF.

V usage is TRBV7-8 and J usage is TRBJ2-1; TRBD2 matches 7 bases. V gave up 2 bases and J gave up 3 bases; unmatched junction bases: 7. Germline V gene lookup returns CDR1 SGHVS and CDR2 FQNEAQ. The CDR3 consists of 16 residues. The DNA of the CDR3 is TGTGCCAGCAGCTTATATGGGCGGGAGAACTACAATGAGCAGTTCTTC. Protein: CASSLYGRENYNEQFF.

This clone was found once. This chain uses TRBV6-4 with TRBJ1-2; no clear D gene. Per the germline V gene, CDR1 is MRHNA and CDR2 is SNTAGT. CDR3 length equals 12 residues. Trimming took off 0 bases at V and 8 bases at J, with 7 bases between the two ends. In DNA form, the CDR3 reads TGTGCCAGCAGTGACTCTACACGGGGCTACACCTTC. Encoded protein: CASSDSTRGYTF.

The CDR3 DNA reads as TGTGCCAGCAGCTTGGCTAGCGGGATCGGCAATGAGCAGTTCTTC. Translation gives CASSLASGIGNEQFF. The genes are TRBV5-8 and TRBJ2-1; TRBD2 matches 9 bases. This CDR3 has 15 amino acids. CDR1 and CDR2 (germline): SGHTS, YDEGEE. The junction had 4 bases not matched to a gene; V was cut back by 0 bases and J by 6 bases.

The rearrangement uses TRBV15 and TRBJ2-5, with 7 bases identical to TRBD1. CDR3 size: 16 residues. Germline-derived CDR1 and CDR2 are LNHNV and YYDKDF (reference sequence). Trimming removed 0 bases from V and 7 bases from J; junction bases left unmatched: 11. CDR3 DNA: TGTGCCACCAGCAGAGATCCGACAGGGTCCCTGAGGACCCAGTACTTC. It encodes CATSRDPTGSLRTQYF.

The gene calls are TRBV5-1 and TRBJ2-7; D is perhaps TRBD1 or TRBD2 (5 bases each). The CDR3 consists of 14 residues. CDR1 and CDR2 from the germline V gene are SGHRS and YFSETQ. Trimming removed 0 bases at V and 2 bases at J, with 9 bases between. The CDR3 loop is CASSLEEGPYEQYF. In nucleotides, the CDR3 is TGCGCCAGCAGCTTGGAAGAGGGGCCCTACGAGCAGTACTTC.

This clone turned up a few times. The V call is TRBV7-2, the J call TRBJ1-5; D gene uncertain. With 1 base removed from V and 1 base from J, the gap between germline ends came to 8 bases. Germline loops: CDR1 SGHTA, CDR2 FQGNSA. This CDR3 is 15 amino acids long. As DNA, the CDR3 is TGTGCCAGCAGCTTAGTTCCCAACAGCAATCAGCCCCAGCATTTT. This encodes CASSLVPNSNQPQHF.